This T cell receptor (beta chain) was sequenced during a study of shared clonotypes between healthy human individuals. Some clones are missing from TCRdb's copy, which holds only in-frame ones; the method was immunoSEQ multiplex PCR. The sample holds more than 400,000 clones, over 70% seen once. CDR3 length equals 17 residues. Germline V gene sequence: CDR1 SGHNT, CDR2 YYREEE (reference sequence). J gave up 0 bases and V 4 bases, and 5 bases lay outside the gene matches. The sample was PBMCs. The receptor's source is a woman in her thirties or forties in good health. Some clones in this sample may be carry-over from other donors' samples. This chain connects TRBV5-4 to TRBJ2-6, with 9 bases fitting TRBD1. The CDR3 DNA reads TGTGCCAGCAGCGGACAGGGGTTCTTCTCTGGGGCCAACGTCCTGACTTTC. It codes for CASSGQGFFSGANVLTF.